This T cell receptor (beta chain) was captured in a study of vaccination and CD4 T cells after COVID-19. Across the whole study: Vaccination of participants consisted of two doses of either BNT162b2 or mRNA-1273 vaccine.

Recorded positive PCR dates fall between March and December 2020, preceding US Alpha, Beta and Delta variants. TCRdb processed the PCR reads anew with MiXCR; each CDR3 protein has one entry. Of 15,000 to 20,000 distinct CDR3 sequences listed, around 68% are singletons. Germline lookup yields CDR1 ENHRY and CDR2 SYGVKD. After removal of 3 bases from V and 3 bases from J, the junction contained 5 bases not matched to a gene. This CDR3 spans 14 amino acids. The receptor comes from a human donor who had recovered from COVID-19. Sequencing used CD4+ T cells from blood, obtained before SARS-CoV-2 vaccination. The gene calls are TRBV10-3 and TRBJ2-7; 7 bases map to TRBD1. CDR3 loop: CAISDGQELYEQYF. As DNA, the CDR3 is TGTGCCATCAGTGACGGACAGGAGCTCTACGAGCAGTACTTC.